This T cell receptor (beta chain) was sequenced during a study of read filtering for tumor transcriptome and immune sequencing. V dropped 7 bases and J dropped 3; count of bases not matched to a gene: 3. The CDR3 consists of 12 residues. Germline V gives CDR1 SGHRS, CDR2 YFSETQ. From roughly 390 ng of RNA, a library with molecular barcoded alpha/delta and beta/gamma adaptors was made. TCRdb processed the reads anew with MiXCR; each CDR3 protein has one entry. This sample carries around 140,000 distinct CDR3 sequences, approximately 13% of them seen once, and the ten largest clones take approximately 8%. This clonotype was found many times.

This sequence originates from a donor at least 40 years old with multiple myeloma. The sequencing input was a population of CD138-negative cells sorted from bone marrow. The J gene is TRBJ2-7, the V gene TRBV5-1; the match to TRBD1 covers 8 bases. CDR3 in DNA: TGCGCCAGCCAAGGACAGGGCTACGAGCAGTACTTC. Translating it yields CASQGQGYEQYF.